This record covers a single TCR beta chain. The data were produced by immunoSEQ multiplex PCR, yet TCRdb's version contains in-frame clones alone and is incomplete. The sample lists almost 550,000 clones; more than 75% were seen once. This specimen comes from a study of shared T cell receptors in the human thymus. The V gene lost 3 bases and the J gene lost 0 bases, with 12 bases spanning the gap. Germline V lookup: CDR1 SGHDN, CDR2 FVKESK. The CDR3 sequence is 15 residues long. These data are also associated with another study on human thymus T cells. That work states: Immunologically healthy infants in Finland undergoing congenital heart defect surgery were the donors. The thymus was resected at corrective cardiac surgery.

The gene calls are TRBV14 and TRBJ2-7; D perhaps matches TRBD2 (6 bases). The sequence was obtained from a boy under two years old with a congenital heart defect. The sample consisted of thymocytes. For the CDR3, the DNA is TGTGCCAGCAGCCAGGGGAGCGGGCGCTCCTACGAGCAGTACTTC. This codes for CASSQGSGRSYEQYF.